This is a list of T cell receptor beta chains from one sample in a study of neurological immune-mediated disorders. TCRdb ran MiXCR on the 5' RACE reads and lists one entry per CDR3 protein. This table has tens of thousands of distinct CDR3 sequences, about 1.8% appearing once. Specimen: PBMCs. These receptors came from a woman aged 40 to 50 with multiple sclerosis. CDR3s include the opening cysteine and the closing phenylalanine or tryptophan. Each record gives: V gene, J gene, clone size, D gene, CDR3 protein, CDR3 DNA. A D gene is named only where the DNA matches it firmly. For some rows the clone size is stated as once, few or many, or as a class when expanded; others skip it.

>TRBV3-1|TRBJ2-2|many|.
CASSRGARTGELFF
TGTGCCAGCAGCCGGGGGGCGAGGACCGGGGAGCTGTTTTTT
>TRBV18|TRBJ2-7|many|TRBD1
CASSLTVLGQTTPYEQYF
TGTGCCAGCTCACTGACTGTACTGGGACAGACGACACCCTACGAGCAGTACTTC
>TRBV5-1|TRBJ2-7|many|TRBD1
CASSLGQGISYEQYF
TGCGCCAGCAGCTTGGGACAGGGGATCTCCTACGAGCAGTACTTC
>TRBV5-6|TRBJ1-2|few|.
CASSPSGYGYTF
TGTGCCAGCAGCCCATCAGGGTACGGCTACACCTTC
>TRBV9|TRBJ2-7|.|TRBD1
CASSEGQGWSYEQYF
TGTGCCAGCAGCGAGGGACAGGGCTGGTCCTACGAGCAGTACTTC
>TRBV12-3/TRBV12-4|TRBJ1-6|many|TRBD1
CASSPRGQGGSPLHF
TGTGCCAGCAGTCCCCGTGGACAGGGGGGATCACCCCTCCACTTT
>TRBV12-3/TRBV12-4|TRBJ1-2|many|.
CASSLVGFLDGYTF
TGTGCCAGCAGTTTAGTTGGTTTTTTGGATGGCTACACCTTC
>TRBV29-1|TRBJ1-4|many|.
CSAGDFYEKLFF
TGCAGCGCCGGGGATTTTTATGAAAAACTGTTTTTT
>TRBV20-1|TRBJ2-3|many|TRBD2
CSAFRLAGATDTQYF
TGCAGTGCCTTCAGACTAGCGGGGGCCACAGATACGCAGTATTTT
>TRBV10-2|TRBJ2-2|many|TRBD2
CASKAGVNTGELFF
TGCGCCAGCAAGGCGGGGGTGAACACCGGGGAGCTGTTTTTT
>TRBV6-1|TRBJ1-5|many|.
CASKDSPFSNQPQHF
TGTGCCAGCAAAGACAGTCCCTTTAGCAATCAGCCCCAGCATTTT
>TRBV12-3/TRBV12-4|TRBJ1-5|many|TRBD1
CASRQGANQPQHF
TGTGCCAGCAGGCAGGGGGCGAATCAGCCCCAGCATTTT
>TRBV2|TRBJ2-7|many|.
CASSGHSYEQYF
TGTGCCAGCAGTGGGCACAGCTACGAGCAGTACTTC
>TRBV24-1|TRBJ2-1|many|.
CATSESWNEQFF
TGTGCCACCAGTGAATCCTGGAATGAGCAGTTCTTC
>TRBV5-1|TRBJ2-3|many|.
CASSLDGGKSDTQYF
TGCGCCAGCAGCTTGGACGGGGGTAAATCAGATACGCAGTATTTT
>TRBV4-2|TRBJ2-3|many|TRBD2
CASSLPAGMGDTQYF
TGTGCCAGCAGCCTTCCAGCGGGGATGGGGGATACGCAGTATTTT
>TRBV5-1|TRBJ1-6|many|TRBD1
CASSLDRGNNSPLHF
TGCGCCAGCAGCTTGGACAGGGGGAACAATTCACCCCTCCACTTT
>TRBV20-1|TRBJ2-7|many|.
CSAREGGPLSYEQYF
TGCAGTGCTAGAGAAGGAGGCCCCCTCTCCTACGAGCAGTACTTC
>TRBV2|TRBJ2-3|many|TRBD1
CASNRGLMDTQYF
TGTGCCAGCAATAGGGGGCTGATGGATACGCAGTATTTT
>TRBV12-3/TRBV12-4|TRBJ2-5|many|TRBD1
CASSLETGVIETQYF
TGTGCCAGCAGTTTAGAGACAGGGGTGATCGAGACCCAGTACTTC
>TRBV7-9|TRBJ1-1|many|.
CASSLSRLNTEAFF
TGTGCCAGCAGCCTCAGTCGGTTGAACACTGAAGCTTTCTTT
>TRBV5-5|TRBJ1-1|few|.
CASSLVFSMDSNSNTEAFF
TGTGCCAGCAGCTTGGTTTTCAGTATGGACAGCAATTCTAACACTGAAGCTTTCTTT
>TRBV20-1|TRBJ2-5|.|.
CSAIGGRRETQYF
TGCAGTGCTATCGGGGGTCGGCGGGAGACCCAGTACTTC
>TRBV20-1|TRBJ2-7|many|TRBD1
CSARRSDRLYEQYF
TGCAGTGCTAGAAGATCGGACAGGCTCTACGAGCAGTACTTC
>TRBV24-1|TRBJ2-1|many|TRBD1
CATSGGQGINEQFF
TGTGCCACCAGTGGGGGACAGGGTATCAATGAGCAGTTCTTC
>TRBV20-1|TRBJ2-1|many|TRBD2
CSANFAGVTNEQFF
TGCAGTGCTAATTTTGCGGGGGTAACCAATGAGCAGTTCTTC
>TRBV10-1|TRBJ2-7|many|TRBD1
CASSDGAGGTYEQYF
TGCGCCAGCAGTGATGGGGCAGGGGGTACCTACGAGCAGTACTTC
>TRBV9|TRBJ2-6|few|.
CASSAWDQFSGANVLTF
TGTGCCAGCAGCGCGTGGGACCAGTTCTCTGGGGCCAACGTCCTGACTTTC
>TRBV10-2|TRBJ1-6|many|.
CASTPRDSPLHF
TGCGCCAGCACCCCCCGGGATTCACCCCTCCACTTT
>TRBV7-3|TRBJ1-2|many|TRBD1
CASSPRSGGERGYTF
TGTGCCAGCAGCCCCCGTTCAGGGGGCGAACGAGGCTACACCTTC
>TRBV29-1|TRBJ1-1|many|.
CSEGRGPEAFF
TGCAGCGAGGGCCGCGGGCCTGAAGCTTTCTTT
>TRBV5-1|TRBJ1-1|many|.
CASSFRGSGVGLGGEAFF
TGCGCCAGCAGCTTCCGGGGTTCCGGGGTCGGGCTCGGAGGTGAAGCTTTCTTT
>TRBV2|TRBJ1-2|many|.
CASSGRVINYGYTF
TGTGCCAGCAGTGGCAGGGTAATTAACTATGGCTACACCTTC
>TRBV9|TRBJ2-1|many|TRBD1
CASSPTLTGGKNEQFF
TGTGCCAGCAGCCCTACTTTGACAGGGGGCAAAAATGAGCAGTTCTTC
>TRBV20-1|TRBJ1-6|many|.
CSANLGWNSPLHF
TGCAGTGCTAATTTAGGCTGGAATTCACCCCTCCACTTT
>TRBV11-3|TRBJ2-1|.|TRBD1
CASSSNHRGNKDNEQFF
TGTGCCAGCAGCTCCAACCACAGGGGAAATAAGGACAATGAGCAGTTCTTC
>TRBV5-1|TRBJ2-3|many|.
CASSPPGQSTDTQYF
TGCGCCAGCAGCCCGCCGGGCCAGAGCACAGATACGCAGTATTTT
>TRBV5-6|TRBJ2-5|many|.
CASSFYSGGETQYF
TGTGCCAGCAGCTTCTACAGTGGGGGGGAGACCCAGTACTTC
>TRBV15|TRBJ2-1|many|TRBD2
CATSRGLAAAYNEQFF
TGTGCCACCAGCAGAGGACTAGCGGCGGCCTACAATGAGCAGTTCTTC
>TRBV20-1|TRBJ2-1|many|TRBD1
CSARVTGLSYNEQFF
TGCAGTGCTAGAGTGACAGGGCTGTCCTACAATGAGCAGTTCTTC
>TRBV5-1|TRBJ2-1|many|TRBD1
CASSLAEQGGGQFF
TGCGCCAGCAGCTTGGCCGAACAGGGGGGCGGGCAGTTCTTC
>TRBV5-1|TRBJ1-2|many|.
CASSIRGWYGYTF
TGCGCCAGCAGCATCAGGGGTTGGTATGGCTACACCTTC
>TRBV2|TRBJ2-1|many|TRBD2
CASSYLAGGEQFF
TGTGCCAGCAGTTATCTAGCGGGGGGGGAGCAGTTCTTC
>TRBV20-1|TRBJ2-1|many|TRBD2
CSASSPSGVNEQFF
TGCAGTGCTAGTAGTCCTAGCGGGGTAAATGAGCAGTTCTTC
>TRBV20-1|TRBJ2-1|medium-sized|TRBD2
CSATSGGRKMNEQFF
TGCAGTGCAACCTCGGGGGGGCGAAAAATGAATGAGCAGTTCTTC
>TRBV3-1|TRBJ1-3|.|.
CASSPLASGNTIYF
TGTGCCAGCAGCCCTCTCGCCTCTGGAAACACCATATATTTT
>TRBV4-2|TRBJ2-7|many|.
CASSQVGLLYEQYF
TGTGCCAGCAGCCAAGTGGGGTTGCTCTACGAGCAGTACTTC
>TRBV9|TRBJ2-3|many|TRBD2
CASTGGGGTDTQYF
TGTGCCAGCACTGGCGGGGGGGGCACAGATACGCAGTATTTT
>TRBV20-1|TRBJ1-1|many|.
CSVQGQGTEAFF
TGCAGTGTCCAAGGGCAGGGCACTGAAGCTTTCTTT
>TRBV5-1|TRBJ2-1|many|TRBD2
CARGTSGRNEQFF
TGCGCCAGAGGGACTAGCGGTAGAAATGAGCAGTTCTTC
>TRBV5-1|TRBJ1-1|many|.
CASSEGPDTEAFF
TGCGCCAGCAGCGAGGGCCCGGACACTGAAGCTTTCTTT
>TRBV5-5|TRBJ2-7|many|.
CASSSLAHSYEQYF
TGTGCCAGCAGCTCCTTGGCCCACTCCTACGAGCAGTACTTC
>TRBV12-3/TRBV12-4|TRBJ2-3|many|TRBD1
CASSPRGRDTQYF
TGTGCCAGCAGTCCCAGGGGGAGAGATACGCAGTATTTT
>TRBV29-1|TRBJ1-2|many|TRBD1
CSGTGGLGYTF
TGCAGCGGGACAGGGGGCCTTGGCTACACCTTC
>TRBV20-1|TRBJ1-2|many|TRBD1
CSARDSPGQDYGYTF
TGCAGTGCTAGAGATTCACCGGGACAGGACTATGGCTACACCTTC
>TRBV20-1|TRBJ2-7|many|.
CSARRTASYEQYF
TGCAGTGCTCGCAGGACAGCCTCCTACGAGCAGTACTTC
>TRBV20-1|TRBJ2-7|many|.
CSARGRGAGTNSYEQYF
TGCAGTGCTAGAGGAAGGGGGGCCGGGACAAACTCCTACGAGCAGTACTTC
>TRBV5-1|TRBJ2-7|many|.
CASADPSRSSYEQYF
TGCGCCAGCGCAGACCCGTCAAGGAGCTCCTACGAGCAGTACTTC